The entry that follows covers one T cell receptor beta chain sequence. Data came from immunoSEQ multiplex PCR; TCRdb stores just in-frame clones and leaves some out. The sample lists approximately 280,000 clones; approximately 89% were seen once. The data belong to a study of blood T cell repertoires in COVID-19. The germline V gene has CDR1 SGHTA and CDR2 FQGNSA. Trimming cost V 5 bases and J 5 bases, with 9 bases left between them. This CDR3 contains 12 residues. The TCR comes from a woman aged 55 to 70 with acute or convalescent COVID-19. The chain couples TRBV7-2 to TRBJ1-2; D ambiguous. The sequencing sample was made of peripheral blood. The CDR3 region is CASSPTRYGYTF. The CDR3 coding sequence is TGTGCCAGCAGCCCCACGCGGTATGGCTACACCTTC.